The 4 T cell receptor beta chains below all came from one sample that was sequenced in a study of control samples from healthy donors and cancer patients. TCRdb keeps only in-frame clones here, not all; method: immunoSEQ multiplex PCR. The repertoire holds a few hundred thousand clones, with more than 80% as singletons. Sequencing was carried out using PBMCs. Receptors originate from a man aged 35-49 years with head and neck cancer.

The chain links TRBV10-3 to TRBJ2-3, with D possibly being TRBD2 (6 bases). Germline loops: CDR1 ENHRY, CDR2 SYGVKD. V was pared by 0 bases and J by 9 bases, with 13 bases between. There are 14 residues in the CDR3. CDR3 nucleotide sequence: TGTGCCATCAGTGAGTCGATCAGGAGGGAAACGCAGTATTTT. Translation: CAISESIRRETQYF.

This chain connects TRBV20-1 to TRBJ1-2; a weak D match, TRBD1 (6 bases). Germline CDR1 and CDR2: DFQATT and SNEGSKA (reference sequence). CDR3 length equals 12 residues. Trimming took 3 bases from V and 11 from J, leaving 16 bases between them. The CDR3 is CSASEPTGSYTF. In DNA, the CDR3 is TGCAGTGCTAGTGAACCTACAGGGTCTTACACCTTC.

The rearrangement uses TRBV5-6 and TRBJ2-5; D may be TRBD1 (6 bases). From germline, CDR1 is SGHDT and CDR2 YYEEEE. CDR3 size: 14 residues. Trimming removed 2 bases from V and 5 bases from J, with 13 bases in between. The DNA of the CDR3 is TGTGCCAGCAGCTTCCCGACAGGCCACGAGACCCAGTACTTC. Its protein product is CASSFPTGHETQYF.

The chain uses TRBV7-2 and TRBJ2-1; unclear D gene. Trimming cost V 5 bases and J 0 bases, with 11 bases left between them. This CDR3 is built from 15 residues. CDR1 and CDR2 from the germline V gene are SGHTA and FQGNSA. CDR3 coding DNA: TGTGCCAGCAGCACCCTGCGGAGCTCCTACAATGAGCAGTTCTTC. It encodes CASSTLRSSYNEQFF.